These 20 T cell receptor beta chains were sequenced from one sample in a study of vaccination and CD4 T cells after COVID-19. Treatment given: roughly 10-day PBMC culture with coronavirus spike peptide pools or control peptides (ViraFEST assay). The Oncomine TCR Beta short-read assay was applied to DNA of cultured CD4+ T cells. TCRdb re-derived calls from the PCR reads in MiXCR, one entry per CDR3 protein. This repertoire shows around 9,200 distinct CDR3 sequences, 50% to 60% found once; its top ten account for about 25%. These receptors lack a known antigen. The sequenced material came from CD4+ T cells from blood, cultured in vitro. The receptor set was obtained from a human donor who had recovered from COVID-19.

The rearrangement links TRBV6-2 or TRBV6-3 to TRBJ2-7; the match to TRBD2 covers 11 bases. V gave up 2 bases and J gave up 6 bases; unmatched junction bases: 3. The V gene's germline CDR1 is MNHEY and CDR2 SVGEGT. CDR3 length equals 14 residues. The CDR3, as DNA: TGTGCCAGCAGTTACGGGCTAGCGGGAGGCGAGCAGTACTTC. Its translation: CASSYGLAGGEQYF.

The J gene is TRBJ2-7, the V gene TRBV7-2; 14 nucleotides align to TRBD2. The CDR3 contains 17 residues. Germline loops: CDR1 SGHTA, CDR2 FQGNSA. V trimming: 1 base; J trimming: 7 bases; junction bases outside the gene matches: 9. The CDR3 DNA sequence: TGTGCCAGCAGCTTAGGGTCCCGACTAGCGGGAGGGGGGGAGCAGTACTTC. It encodes CASSLGSRLAGGGEQYF.

J is TRBJ2-7 and V is TRBV5-6, with D possibly being TRBD1 or TRBD2 (6 bases each). Germline lookup yields CDR1 SGHDT and CDR2 YYEEEE. The CDR3 extends over 14 amino acids. Trimming took off 0 bases at V and 4 bases at J, with 11 bases between the two ends. CDR3 region: CASSLAGGWYEQYF. CDR3 DNA sequence: TGTGCCAGCAGCTTGGCCGGGGGCTGGTACGAGCAGTACTTC.

In its sample, this clonotype was seen a few times. This chain joins TRBV20-1 and TRBJ2-5; 8 bases align to TRBD2. Germline V lookup: CDR1 DFQATT, CDR2 SNEGSKA (reference sequence). The V and J ends lost 0 bases and 5 bases, in that order; junction bases with no gene match: 5. The CDR3 spans 14 residues. The DNA of the CDR3 is TGCAGTGCTAGAGAGGTTAGCGGGGTGGAGACCCAGTACTTC. Translated, it gives CSAREVSGVETQYF.

The chain carries TRBV7-2 and TRBJ1-5; no clear D gene. V dropped 5 bases and J dropped 9 bases, with 17 bases sitting between them. Germline assignment: CDR1 SGHTA and CDR2 FQGNSA. CDR3 length equals 14 residues. The CDR3, as DNA: TGTGCCAGCAGCCCAAGGTACGGGGTGGGGCCCCAGCATTTT. Translation: CASSPRYGVGPQHF.

The chain carries TRBV7-6 and TRBJ2-5; no clear D gene. V was cut by 3 bases and J by 4 bases, with 9 bases left in between. CDR3 length: 13 amino acids. CDR1 and CDR2 from the germline V gene are SGHVS and FNYEAQ. The chain's CDR3 is CASSLGGVETQYF. CDR3 nucleotides: TGTGCCAGCAGCTTGGGTGGGGTAGAGACCCAGTACTTC.

The V gene is TRBV15, the J gene TRBJ2-7; D unclear. The germline V gene encodes CDR1 LNHNV and CDR2 YYDKDF (reference sequence). With 0 bases removed from V and 5 bases from J, the gap between germline ends came to 8 bases. The CDR3 runs 13 residues. CDR3: CATSREEPNEQYF. The CDR3, as DNA: TGTGCCACCAGCAGAGAGGAGCCCAACGAGCAGTACTTC.

This clonotype showed up just a few times. The chain employs TRBV20-1 and TRBJ1-2, with D hard to call. In germline, CDR1 is DFQATT, CDR2 SNEGSKA (reference sequence). The ends were cut back, 3 bases at V and 6 bases at J, with 11 bases in the middle. This CDR3 spans 12 amino acids. CDR3 nucleotide sequence: TGCAGTGCTAGTCCACTTTTTCATGGCTACACCTTC. Its translation is CSASPLFHGYTF.

The chain uses TRBV6-1 and TRBJ1-1; the match to TRBD1 covers 8 bases. Germline V lookup: CDR1 MNHNS, CDR2 SASEGT. The length of the CDR3 is 13 residues. Trimming at V came to 7 bases and at J to 3 bases, leaving 4 bases not matched to a gene. In nucleotides, the CDR3 is TGTGCCAGCACCGGACAGGGTTACACTGAAGCTTTCTTT. Translating it yields CASTGQGYTEAFF.

The chain is built from TRBV28 and TRBJ1-2; D remains unclear. The V gene lost 6 bases and the J gene lost 4 bases, with 6 bases spanning the gap. Germline CDR1 reads MDHEN; CDR2 reads SYDVKM. The CDR3 runs to 11 residues. CDR3 amino acids: CASRGGYGYTF. CDR3 sequence (DNA): TGTGCCAGCAGGGGTGGCTATGGCTACACCTTC.

The chain joins TRBV7-6 to TRBJ1-1; D is undetermined. The CDR3 covers 14 residues. Germline CDR1 reads SGHVS; CDR2 reads FNYEAQ. With 1 base removed from V and 0 bases from J, the gap between germline ends came to 6 bases. The chain's CDR3 is CASSLGVVNTEAFF. In DNA form, the CDR3 reads TGTGCCAGCAGCTTAGGGGTAGTGAACACTGAAGCTTTCTTT.

The chain uses TRBV7-2 and TRBJ2-2, with 7 nucleotides matching TRBD2. Germline V gives CDR1 SGHTA, CDR2 FQGNSA. The CDR3 has 16 residues. The junction had 9 bases not matched to a gene; V was cut back by 5 bases and J by 3 bases. CDR3 region: CASSPRGAGDTGELFF. Written as DNA, the CDR3 is TGTGCCAGCAGCCCTCGAGGGGCGGGAGACACCGGGGAGCTGTTTTTT. Variable domain in full (rest from reference TRBV7-2 and TRBJ2-2): GAGVSQSPSNKVTEKGKDVELRCDPISGHTALYWYRQSLGQGLEFLIYFQGNSAPDKSGLPSDRFSAERTGGSVSTLTIQRTQQEDSAVYLCASSPRGAGDTGELFFGEGSRLTVL.

J is TRBJ2-1 and V is TRBV7-2; 7 nucleotides agree with TRBD2. The CDR3 has 17 amino acids. The V segment lost 5 bases and the J segment 2 bases; nucleotides outside the gene matches: 12. Germline V CDR1 and CDR2: SGHTA, FQGNSA. The DNA for the CDR3 is TGTGCCAGCAGCGCCCAAGCCGGGACTATCACCTACAATGAGCAGTTCTTC. This encodes CASSAQAGTITYNEQFF.

This clonotype has a handful of counts. The chain is built from TRBV28 and TRBJ2-5; TRBD1 might be the D (6 bases). Trimming removed 5 bases from V and 2 bases from J, with 12 bases in between. The germline V gene has CDR1 MDHEN and CDR2 SYDVKM. This CDR3 region has 14 residues. The CDR3, as DNA: TGTGCCAGCAGTCTACCCCAGGGGCAAGAGACCCAGTACTTC. Translating it yields CASSLPQGQETQYF.

The genes are TRBV20-1 and TRBJ1-1, with TRBD1 as a possible D gene (5 bases). CDR3 length: 16 amino acids. The germline CDR1 and CDR2 sequences are DFQATT and SNEGSKA (reference sequence). V lost 3 bases, J lost 0 bases, and 17 bases lay in between. The CDR3 coding sequence is TGCAGTGCTAGGCCCCGCGGGAGGGGTATGAACACTGAAGCTTTCTTT. Residues: CSARPRGRGMNTEAFF.

This chain links TRBV27 with TRBJ2-5; no clear D gene. The V end lost 5 bases, the J end lost 7 bases, and 8 bases lay between the germline ends. The CDR3 loop spans 11 amino acids. The germline V gene has CDR1 MNHEY and CDR2 SMNVEV (reference sequence). The CDR3 protein is CASSPLGTQYF. The DNA for the CDR3 is TGTGCCAGCAGTCCACTCGGGACCCAGTACTTC.

V usage is TRBV28 and J usage is TRBJ2-5; D may be TRBD1 (6 bases). Per the germline V gene, CDR1 is MDHEN and CDR2 is SYDVKM. The CDR3 contains 11 residues. V lost 7 bases and J 5 bases, leaving 8 bases between the germline ends. The CDR3 region has the DNA TGTGCCAGCACTCAGGGGGAGACCCAGTACTTC. This codes for CASTQGETQYF.

The V and J genes are TRBV7-2 and TRBJ2-7; D is ambiguous. With 2 bases removed from V and 4 bases from J, the gap between germline ends came to 6 bases. The CDR3 is 12 residues long. Germline values: CDR1 SGHTA, CDR2 FQGNSA. CDR3 sequence reads: CASSLSGYEQYF. CDR3 DNA: TGTGCCAGCAGCTTATCCGGGTACGAGCAGTACTTC. The full variable domain, its missing parts supplied by reference TRBV7-2 and TRBJ2-7, is GAGVSQSPSNKVTEKGKDVELRCDPISGHTALYWYRQSLGQGLEFLIYFQGNSAPDKSGLPSDRFSAERTGGSVSTLTIQRTQQEDSAVYLCASSLSGYEQYFGPGTRLTVT.

The chain is built from TRBV20-1 and TRBJ1-5; a weak D match, TRBD1 (5 bases). Deletions cut 1 base from V and 1 base from J, with 17 bases between. Germline CDR1 is DFQATT and CDR2 is SNEGSKA (reference sequence). The CDR3 sequence is 17 residues long. CDR3 sequence reads: CSARAREGVVSNQPQHF. CDR3 in DNA: TGCAGTGCTAGAGCCAGGGAGGGAGTTGTAAGCAATCAGCCCCAGCATTTT.

The chain is built from TRBV7-2 and TRBJ2-5, with 7 nucleotides matching TRBD1. Germline lookup yields CDR1 SGHTA and CDR2 FQGNSA. This CDR3 region has 15 residues. With 3 bases clipped from V and 2 bases from J, the junction kept 6 bases outside the gene matches. Written as DNA, the CDR3 is TGTGCCAGCAGCTTCCTTGGGACAGTACAAGAGACCCAGTACTTC. Translating gives CASSFLGTVQETQYF. The entire variable domain, with the rest obtained from reference TRBV7-2 and TRBJ2-5, is as follows: GAGVSQSPSNKVTEKGKDVELRCDPISGHTALYWYRQSLGQGLEFLIYFQGNSAPDKSGLPSDRFSAERTGGSVSTLTIQRTQQEDSAVYLCASSFLGTVQETQYFGPGTRLLVL.